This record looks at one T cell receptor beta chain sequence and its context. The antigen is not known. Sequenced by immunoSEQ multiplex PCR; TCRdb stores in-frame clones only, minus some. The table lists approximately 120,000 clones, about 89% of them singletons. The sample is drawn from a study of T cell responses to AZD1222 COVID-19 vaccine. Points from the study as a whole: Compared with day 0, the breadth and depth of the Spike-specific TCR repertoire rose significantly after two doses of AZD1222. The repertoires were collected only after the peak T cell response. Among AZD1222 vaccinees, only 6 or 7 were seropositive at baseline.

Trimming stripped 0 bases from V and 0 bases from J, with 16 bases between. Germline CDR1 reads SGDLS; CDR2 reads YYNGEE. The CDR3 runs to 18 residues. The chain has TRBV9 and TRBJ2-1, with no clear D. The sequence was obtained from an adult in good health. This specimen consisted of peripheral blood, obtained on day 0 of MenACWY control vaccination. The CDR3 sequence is CASSVVDRPLGSYNEQFF. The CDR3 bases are TGTGCCAGCAGCGTAGTAGATCGCCCCTTGGGCTCCTACAATGAGCAGTTCTTC.